Below, 27 T cell receptor beta chains from the same sample are listed, as sequenced in a study of blood T cell repertoires in COVID-19. Profiling relied on immunoSEQ multiplex PCR, and the TCRdb table lists in-frame clones only, not all of them. The table includes about 230,000 clones, about 90% detected once. What was sequenced was PBMCs or T cells enriched from blood (not recorded which). The receptors come from a woman in her forties or fifties in a cohort exposed to, infected with or recovered from COVID-19 (not recorded which).

In regard to this clone: Other DNA sequences in this sample translate to the same CDR3. The chain combines TRBV2 with TRBJ1-5; D unclear. This CDR3 is 13 amino acids long. Per the germline V gene, CDR1 is SNHLY and CDR2 is FYNNEI. The germline V and J ends were trimmed by 1 base and 7 bases, with 8 bases remaining between them. CDR3 sequence (DNA): TGTGCCAGCAGTGAAGGAGGTGGGCAGCCCCAGCATTTT. Translated: CASSEGGGQPQHF.

V usage is TRBV6-5 and J usage is TRBJ1-1; the match to TRBD1 covers 8 bases. With V trimmed by 7 bases and J by 7 bases, 8 bases remained unmatched. The CDR3 has 13 amino acids. CDR1 and CDR2 from the germline V gene are MNHEY and SVGAGI. The CDR3 loop is CASTWDRRSEAFF. The CDR3 DNA follows: TGTGCCAGCACTTGGGACAGGCGGAGTGAAGCTTTCTTT.

The chain couples TRBV20-1 to TRBJ1-2; no clear D gene. This CDR3 region has 11 residues. Trimming removed 2 bases from V and 7 bases from J, with 8 bases in between. CDR1 and CDR2 (germline): DFQATT, SNEGSKA (reference sequence). CDR3 residues: CSARSGSGYTF. The CDR3 nucleotides are TGCAGTGCTAGATCGGGGTCTGGCTACACCTTC.

The chain joins TRBV7-9 to TRBJ1-4; D gene uncertain. V lost 4 bases and J 5 bases, leaving 11 bases between the germline ends. Per germline, CDR1 SEHNR and CDR2 FQNEAQ (reference sequence). The CDR3 is made up of 14 amino acids. CDR3 nucleotides: TGTGCCAGCAGCTCCCTTTCTGCGAATGAAAAACTGTTTTTT. This translates into CASSSLSANEKLFF.

This chain uses TRBV10-1 with TRBJ2-3; D might be TRBD2 (5 bases). The CDR3 runs to 15 residues. Between the trimmed V and J ends, which lost 2 bases and 0 bases, there was a span of 9 bases. CDR1 and CDR2 (germline): WNHNN, SYGVQD (reference sequence). CDR3 in amino acids: CASSERTGSTDTQYF. For the CDR3, the DNA is TGCGCCAGCAGTGAGCGTACGGGAAGCACAGATACGCAGTATTTT.

The chain links TRBV7-2 to TRBJ2-1; perhaps TRBD1 as D (6 bases). CDR3 length: 15 residues. V lost 5 bases and J 3 bases, leaving 14 bases between the germline ends. CDR1 SGHTA and CDR2 FQGNSA come from the germline V gene. The CDR3: CASSPGTPSYNEQFF. DNA of the CDR3: TGTGCCAGCAGCCCCGGGACACCAAGCTACAATGAGCAGTTCTTC. Supplemented by reference TRBV7-2 and TRBJ2-1, the full variable domain reads GAGVSQSPSNKVTEKGKDVELRCDPISGHTALYWYRQSLGQGLEFLIYFQGNSAPDKSGLPSDRFSAERTGGSVSTLTIQRTQQEDSAVYLCASSPGTPSYNEQFFGPGTRLTVL.

The rearrangement links TRBV4-1 to TRBJ1-4, with 7 bases lining up with TRBD1. The V segment lost 4 bases and the J segment 4 bases; nucleotides outside the gene matches: 6. This CDR3 has 15 amino acids. The germline V gene has CDR1 MGHRA and CDR2 YSYEKL. DNA of the CDR3: TGCGCCAGCAGCCTAGAAGGGACAGATAATGAAAAACTGTTTTTT. This sequence encodes CASSLEGTDNEKLFF.

The chain carries TRBV14 and TRBJ2-3; possibly TRBD2 for D (6 bases). With 1 base removed from V and 5 bases from J, the gap between germline ends came to 13 bases. The germline V gene has CDR1 SGHDN and CDR2 FVKESK. The CDR3 loop spans 15 amino acids. CDR3: CASSQAEGWGDTQYF. CDR3 nucleotide sequence: TGTGCCAGCAGCCAAGCGGAGGGATGGGGAGATACGCAGTATTTT.

The chain recombines TRBV4-2 with TRBJ1-1, with D perhaps TRBD1 (6 bases). The CDR3 is 15 residues long. Trimming cost V 1 base and J 5 bases, with 14 bases left between them. Germline loops: CDR1 LGHNA, CDR2 YNFKEQ. CDR3: CASSQVIQGRTEAFF. The CDR3 region has the DNA TGTGCCAGCAGCCAAGTCATCCAGGGGCGGACTGAAGCTTTCTTT.

V gene TRBV28 combines with J gene TRBJ1-5, with D unresolved. This CDR3 has 14 amino acids. Germline V lookup: CDR1 MDHEN, CDR2 SYDVKM. V lost 11 bases and J 2 bases, leaving 16 bases between the germline ends. The CDR3 sequence: CAGSLTNGNQPQHF. For the CDR3, the DNA is TGTGCCGGGTCTTTGACTAACGGCAATCAGCCCCAGCATTTT.

CDR3 nucleotide sequence: TGTGCCAGCAGCCCCACCGCGGGAGGCTACACCTTC. It codes for CASSPTAGGYTF. The rearrangement joins TRBV7-8 to TRBJ1-2; the D is unclear. The CDR3 is 12 residues long. In germline, CDR1 is SGHVS, CDR2 FQNEAQ. V was shortened by 5 bases and J by 8 bases, with 12 bases between the two germline ends. Based on the CDR3 plus reference TRBV7-8 and TRBJ1-2, the full variable domain is GAGVSQSPRYKVAKRGQDVALRCDPISGHVSLFWYQQALGQGPEFLTYFQNEAQLDKSGLPSDRFFAERPEGSVSTLKIQRTQQEDSAVYLCASSPTAGGYTFGSGTRLTVV.

This sequence joins TRBV11-1 and TRBJ1-2, with 12 bases aligning to TRBD1. CDR1 and CDR2 (germline): SGHAT, FQDESV (reference sequence). With V trimmed by 5 bases and J by 14 bases, 15 bases remained unmatched. The length of the CDR3 is 15 residues. The CDR3: CASSTNFPGQGARTF. For the CDR3, the DNA is TGTGCCAGCAGCACAAATTTTCCGGGACAGGGGGCGAGAACCTTC.

This chain uses TRBV5-4 with TRBJ1-2; TRBD1 matches at 10 bases. Trimming cost V 0 bases and J 5 bases; bases outside gene matches: 1. Germline V gives CDR1 SGHNT, CDR2 YYREEE (reference sequence). CDR3 length: 14 amino acids. In DNA, the CDR3 is TGTGCCAGCAGCTTGGTGGGACAGGGGTATGGCTACACCTTC. As protein: CASSLVGQGYGYTF.

This rearrangement joins TRBV7-3 to TRBJ2-1; maybe TRBD2 (5 bases). V dropped 2 bases and J dropped 8 bases, with 16 bases sitting between them. The CDR3 extends over 15 amino acids. Germline V gene lookup returns CDR1 SGHTA and CDR2 FQGTGA. The CDR3: CASSLRGLRIDEQFF. DNA of the CDR3: TGTGCCAGCAGCTTACGGGGTCTTAGGATCGATGAGCAGTTCTTC.

The chain carries TRBV5-1 and TRBJ2-4, with 13 nucleotides matching TRBD2. Losses at the gene ends were 4 bases for V and 7 bases for J; bases not matched to a gene: 11. CDR3 size: 17 residues. Germline CDR1 SGHRS, CDR2 YFSETQ. CDR3 bases: TGCGCCAGCAGCCCCTCCGGGACTAGCGGGAAGTTGAACATTCAGTACTTC. Translation gives CASSPSGTSGKLNIQYF.

J is TRBJ2-3 and V is TRBV30; 7 nucleotides align to TRBD1. The CDR3 has 13 amino acids. The trim removed 3 bases at V and 4 bases at J, leaving 4 bases unmatched. CDR1 GTSNPN and CDR2 SVGIG come from the germline V gene (reference sequence). Written as DNA, the CDR3 is TGTGCCTGGAGGACCACAGGGGCAGATACGCAGTATTTT. Protein sequence: CAWRTTGADTQYF.

The J gene is TRBJ2-1, the V gene TRBV7-6; 8 bases match TRBD2. Germline CDR1 is SGHVS and CDR2 is FNYEAQ. The CDR3 is 14 residues long. V dropped 0 bases and J dropped 7; count of bases not matched to a gene: 2. CDR3 residues: CASSLARGGNEQFF. The CDR3 nucleotides are TGTGCCAGCAGCTTAGCACGGGGGGGAAATGAGCAGTTCTTC.

Written as DNA, the CDR3 is TGTGCCAGCTCACAGGGACACGCGAACACCGGGGAGCTGTTTTTT. Its protein is CASSQGHANTGELFF. This chain uses TRBV18 with TRBJ2-2; D might be TRBD1 (6 bases). The ends were cut back, 4 bases at V and 0 bases at J, with 9 bases in the middle. The CDR3 loop spans 15 amino acids. Germline loops: CDR1 KGHSH, CDR2 LQKENI.

The gene calls are TRBV5-8 and TRBJ2-5; 8 nucleotides agree with TRBD1. Trimming cost V 5 bases and J 4 bases; bases outside gene matches: 7. CDR3 length: 14 residues. Germline V gives CDR1 SGHTS, CDR2 YDEGEE. In nucleotides, the CDR3 is TGTGCCAGCAGTTCCGGACAGGGTAGAGAGACCCAGTACTTC. Protein product: CASSSGQGRETQYF.

The rearrangement uses TRBV3-1 (or the pseudogene TRBV3-2) and TRBJ2-4; tentative D call: TRBD1 (6 bases). Trimming pared 1 base from V and 2 bases from J, leaving 12 bases between. CDR3 length: 16 residues. CDR1 and CDR2 from the germline V gene are LGHDT and YNNKEL (reference sequence). CDR3 loop: CASSQVQTGTKNIQYF. The CDR3 coding sequence is TGTGCCAGCAGCCAAGTCCAAACAGGGACCAAAAACATTCAGTACTTC.

The chain couples TRBV4-1 to TRBJ2-7; 10 bases are shared with TRBD1. The germline CDR1 and CDR2 sequences are MGHRA and YSYEKL. The length of the CDR3 is 16 residues. V lost 0 bases to trimming and J lost 4 bases; unmatched junction nucleotides: 6. DNA for the CDR3: TGCGCCAGCAGCCAAGACCCGGGACAGGGGTGGTACGAGCAGTACTTC. The encoded protein is CASSQDPGQGWYEQYF.

This clone was recorded once. The chain uses TRBV18 and TRBJ1-5, with D maybe TRBD1 (6 bases). The germline V and J ends were trimmed by 3 bases and 6 bases, with 12 bases remaining between them. Germline V gene data show CDR1 as KGHSH and CDR2 as LQKENI. CDR3 length: 14 amino acids. The CDR3 spells CASSPQGSGQPQHF. CDR3 in DNA: TGTGCCAGCTCACCGCAGGGGTCCGGTCAGCCCCAGCATTTT. Full variable domain (rest looked up from reference TRBV18 and TRBJ1-5): NAGVMQNPRHLVRRRGQEARLRCSPMKGHSHVYWYRQLPEEGLKFMVYLQKENIIDESGMPKERFSAEFPKEGPSILRIQQVVRGDSAAYFCASSPQGSGQPQHFGDGTRLSIL.

V usage is TRBV19 and J usage is TRBJ2-1, with TRBD2 identical over 9 bases. Germline V gene data show CDR1 as LNHDA and CDR2 as SQIVND (reference sequence). The CDR3 sequence is 18 residues long. Trimming took 0 bases from V and 6 from J; bases not matched to a gene: 12. Here the CDR3 reads CASSIDSPGLARGNEQFF. The CDR3 nucleotides are TGTGCCAGTAGTATAGATTCACCGGGACTAGCCCGAGGCAATGAGCAGTTCTTC.

The chain uses TRBV12-5 and TRBJ1-1; D perhaps matches TRBD1 (5 bases). The germline V gene encodes CDR1 LGHNT and CDR2 FRNRAP. This CDR3 comprises 16 residues. Trimming took 1 base from V and 7 from J, leaving 19 bases between them. CDR3 in amino acids: CASGLGTNFFVGEAFF. The CDR3 DNA is TGTGCTAGTGGTTTGGGGACAAACTTTTTCGTTGGTGAAGCTTTCTTT.

This rearrangement joins TRBV9 to TRBJ1-1; 9 bases line up with TRBD1. The CDR3 has 15 residues. Germline V CDR1 and CDR2: SGDLS, YYNGEE. The J segment lost 4 bases and the V segment lost 4 bases, leaving 8 bases of the junction unmatched. Written as DNA, the CDR3 is TGTGCCAGCAGCTTGATACAGGGGGCGGCCACTGAAGCTTTCTTT. It is translated as CASSLIQGAATEAFF.

In its sample, this clone was seen once. In nucleotides, the CDR3 is TGTGCCAGCAGCTTAGAATGGACAGGGGAGTATGGCTACACCTTC. This encodes CASSLEWTGEYGYTF. This sequence joins TRBV7-2 and TRBJ1-2; 9 bases agree with TRBD1. The CDR3 extends over 15 amino acids. Germline CDR1 is SGHTA and CDR2 is FQGNSA. Trimming removed 1 base from V and 5 bases from J; junction bases left unmatched: 5.

The chain employs TRBV7-9 and TRBJ2-1, with 9 bases fitting TRBD2. V gave up 5 bases and J gave up 1 base; unmatched junction bases: 9. Germline CDR1 is SEHNR and CDR2 is FQNEAQ (reference sequence). This CDR3 comprises 17 residues. The CDR3 DNA follows: TGTGCCAGCAGCAATGGGCTAGCGGGGAGTTCCTACAATGAGCAGTTCTTC. Its protein product is CASSNGLAGSSYNEQFF. Filled out from reference TRBV7-9 and TRBJ2-1, the complete variable domain reads DTGVSQNPRHKITKRGQNVTFRCDPISEHNRLYWYRQTLGQGPEFLTYFQNEAQLEKSRLLSDRFSAERPKGSFSTLEIQRTEQGDSAMYLCASSNGLAGSSYNEQFFGPGTRLTVL.